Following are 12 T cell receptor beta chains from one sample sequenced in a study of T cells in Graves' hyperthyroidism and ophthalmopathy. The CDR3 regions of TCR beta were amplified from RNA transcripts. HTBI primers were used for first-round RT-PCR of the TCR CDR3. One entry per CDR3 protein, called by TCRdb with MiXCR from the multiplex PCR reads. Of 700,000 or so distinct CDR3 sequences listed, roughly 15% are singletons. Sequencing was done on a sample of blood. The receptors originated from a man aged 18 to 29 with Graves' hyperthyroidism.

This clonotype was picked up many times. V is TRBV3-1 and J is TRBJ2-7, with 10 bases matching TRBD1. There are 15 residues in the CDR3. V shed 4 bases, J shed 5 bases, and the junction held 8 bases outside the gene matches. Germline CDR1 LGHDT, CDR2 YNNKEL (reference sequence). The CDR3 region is CASSPTTGGYHEQYF. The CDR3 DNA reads TGTGCCAGCAGCCCCACGACAGGGGGCTACCACGAGCAGTACTTC.

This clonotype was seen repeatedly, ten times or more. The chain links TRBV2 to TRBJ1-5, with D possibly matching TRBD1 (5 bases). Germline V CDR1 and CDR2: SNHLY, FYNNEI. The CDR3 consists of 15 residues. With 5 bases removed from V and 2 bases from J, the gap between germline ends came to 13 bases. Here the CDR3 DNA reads TGTGCCAGCAGTCGACAGTTTATGGGCAATCAGCCCCAGCATTTT. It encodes CASSRQFMGNQPQHF.

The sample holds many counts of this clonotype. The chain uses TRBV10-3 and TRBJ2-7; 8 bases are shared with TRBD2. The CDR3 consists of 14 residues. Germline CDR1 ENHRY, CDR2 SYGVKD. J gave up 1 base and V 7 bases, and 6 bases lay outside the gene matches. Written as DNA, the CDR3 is TGTGCCATCAACCGGGAGGGTCCGTCCTACGAGCAGTACTTC. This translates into CAINREGPSYEQYF.

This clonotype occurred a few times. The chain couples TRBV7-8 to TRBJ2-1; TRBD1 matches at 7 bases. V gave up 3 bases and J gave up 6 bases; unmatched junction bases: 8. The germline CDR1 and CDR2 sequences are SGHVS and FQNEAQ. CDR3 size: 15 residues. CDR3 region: CASSFPGTEPNEQFF. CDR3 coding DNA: TGTGCCAGCAGCTTTCCCGGGACAGAACCCAATGAGCAGTTCTTC.

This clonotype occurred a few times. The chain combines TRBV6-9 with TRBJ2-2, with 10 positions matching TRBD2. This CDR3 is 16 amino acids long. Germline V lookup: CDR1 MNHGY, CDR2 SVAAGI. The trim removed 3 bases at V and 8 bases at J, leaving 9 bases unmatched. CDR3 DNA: TGTGCCAGCAGTTACGTAGCGGGAGGTTTCGGGGGGGAGCTGTTTTTT. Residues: CASSYVAGGFGGELFF.

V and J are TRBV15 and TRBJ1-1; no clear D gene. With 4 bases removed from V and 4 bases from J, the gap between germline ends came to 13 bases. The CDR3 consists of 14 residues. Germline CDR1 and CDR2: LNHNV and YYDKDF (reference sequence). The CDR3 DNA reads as TGTGCCACCAGCATCTTAGCGAAGGGCACTGAAGCTTTCTTT. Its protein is CATSILAKGTEAFF. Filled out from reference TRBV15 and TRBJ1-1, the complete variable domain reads DAMVIQNPRYQVTQFGKPVTLSCSQTLNHNVMYWYQQKSSQAPKLLFHYYDKDFNNEADTPDNFQSRRPNTSFCFLDIRSPGLGDTAMYLCATSILAKGTEAFFGQGTRLTVV.

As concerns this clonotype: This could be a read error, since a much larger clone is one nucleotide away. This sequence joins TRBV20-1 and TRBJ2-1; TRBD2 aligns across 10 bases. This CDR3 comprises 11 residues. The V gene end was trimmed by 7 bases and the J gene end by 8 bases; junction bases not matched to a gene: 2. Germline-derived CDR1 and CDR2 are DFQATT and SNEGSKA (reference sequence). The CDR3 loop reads CSGTSGDEQFF. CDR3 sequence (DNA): TGCAGTGGGACTAGCGGCGATGAGCAGTTCTTC.

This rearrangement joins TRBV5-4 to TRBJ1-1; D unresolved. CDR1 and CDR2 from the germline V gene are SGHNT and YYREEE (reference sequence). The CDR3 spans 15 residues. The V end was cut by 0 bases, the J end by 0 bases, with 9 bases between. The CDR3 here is CASSLGQAMNTEAFF. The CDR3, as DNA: TGTGCCAGCAGCTTGGGTCAGGCTATGAACACTGAAGCTTTCTTT.

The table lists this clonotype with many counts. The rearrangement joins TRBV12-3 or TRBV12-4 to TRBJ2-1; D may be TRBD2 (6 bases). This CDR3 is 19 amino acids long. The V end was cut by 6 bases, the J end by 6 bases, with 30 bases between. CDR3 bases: TGTGCCAGCAGCCCGGTCACGCCCCGTTTACGGGAGACTGGCAATGAGCAGTTCTTC. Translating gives CASSPVTPRLRETGNEQFF.

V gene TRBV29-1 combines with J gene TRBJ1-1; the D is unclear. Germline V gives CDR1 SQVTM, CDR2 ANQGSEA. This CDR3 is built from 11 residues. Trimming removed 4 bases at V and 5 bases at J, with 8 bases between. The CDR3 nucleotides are TGCAGCGTTGCCCCCTCAACTGAAGCTTTCTTT. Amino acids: CSVAPSTEAFF.

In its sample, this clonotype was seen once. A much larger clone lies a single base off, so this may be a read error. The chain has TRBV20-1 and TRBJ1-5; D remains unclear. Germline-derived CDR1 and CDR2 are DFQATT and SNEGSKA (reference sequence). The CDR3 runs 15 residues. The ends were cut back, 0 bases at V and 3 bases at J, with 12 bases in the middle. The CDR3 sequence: CSARDPQGPNQPQHF. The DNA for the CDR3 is TGCAGTGCTAGAGACCCGCAAGGGCCCAATCAGCCCCAGCATTTT.

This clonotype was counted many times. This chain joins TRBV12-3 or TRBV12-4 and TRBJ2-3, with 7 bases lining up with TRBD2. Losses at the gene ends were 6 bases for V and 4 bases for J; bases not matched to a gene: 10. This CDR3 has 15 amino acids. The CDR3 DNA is TGTGCCAGCAGCCCAGGGTGGGGGGGGGCAGATACGCAGTATTTT. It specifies CASSPGWGGADTQYF.